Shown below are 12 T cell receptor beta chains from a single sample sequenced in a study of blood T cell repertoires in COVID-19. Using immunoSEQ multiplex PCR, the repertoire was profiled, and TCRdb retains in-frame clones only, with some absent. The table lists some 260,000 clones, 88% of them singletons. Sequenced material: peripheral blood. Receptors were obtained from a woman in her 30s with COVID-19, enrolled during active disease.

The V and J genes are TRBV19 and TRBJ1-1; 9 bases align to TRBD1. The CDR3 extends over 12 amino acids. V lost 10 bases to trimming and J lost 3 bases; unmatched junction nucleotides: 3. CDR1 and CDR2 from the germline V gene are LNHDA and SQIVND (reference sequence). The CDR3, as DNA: TGTGCCACCCGGGACAGGGACACTGAAGCTTTCTTT. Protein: CATRDRDTEAFF.

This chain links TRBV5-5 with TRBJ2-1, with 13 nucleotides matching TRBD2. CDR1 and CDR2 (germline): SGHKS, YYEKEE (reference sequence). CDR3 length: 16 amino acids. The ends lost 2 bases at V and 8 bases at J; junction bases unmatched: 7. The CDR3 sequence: CASSFPGLAGRDEQFF. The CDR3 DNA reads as TGTGCCAGCAGCTTTCCGGGACTAGCGGGAAGGGATGAGCAGTTCTTC.

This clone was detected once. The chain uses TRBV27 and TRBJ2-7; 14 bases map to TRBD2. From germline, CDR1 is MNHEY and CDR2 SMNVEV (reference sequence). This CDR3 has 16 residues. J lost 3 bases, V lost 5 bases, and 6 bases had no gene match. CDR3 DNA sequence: TGTGCCAGCAGTCCCCGGACTAGCGGGGGGAGCTACGAGCAGTACTTC. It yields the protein CASSPRTSGGSYEQYF.

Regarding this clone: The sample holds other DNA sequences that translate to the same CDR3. CDR3 protein: CASSPLGGSGSYEQYF. CDR3 nucleotides: TGTGCCAGTAGTCCTCTCGGGGGGTCCGGCTCCTACGAGCAGTACTTC. This chain joins TRBV19 and TRBJ2-7; 7 bases fit TRBD2. V gave up 5 bases and J gave up 0 bases; unmatched junction bases: 10. Per the germline V gene, CDR1 is LNHDA and CDR2 is SQIVND (reference sequence). The CDR3 contains 16 residues. The whole variable domain, filled in from reference TRBV19 and TRBJ2-7, reads DGGITQSPKYLFRKEGQNVTLSCEQNLNHDAMYWYRQDPGQGLRLIYYSQIVNDFQKGDIAEGYSVSREKKESFPLTVTSAQKNPTAFYLCASSPLGGSGSYEQYFGPGTRLTVT.

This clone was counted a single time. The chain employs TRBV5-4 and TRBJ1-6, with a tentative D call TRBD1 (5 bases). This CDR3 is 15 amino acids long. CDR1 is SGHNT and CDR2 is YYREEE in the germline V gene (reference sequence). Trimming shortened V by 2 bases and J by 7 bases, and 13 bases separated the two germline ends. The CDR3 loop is CASSFSGDSNSPLHF. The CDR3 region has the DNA TGTGCCAGCAGCTTCTCGGGGGACTCGAATTCACCCCTCCACTTT.

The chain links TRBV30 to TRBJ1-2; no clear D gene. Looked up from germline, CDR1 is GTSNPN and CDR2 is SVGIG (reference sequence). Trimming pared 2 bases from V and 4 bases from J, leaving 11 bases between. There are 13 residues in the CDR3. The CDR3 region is CAWSLTAIYGYTF. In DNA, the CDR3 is TGTGCCTGGAGTTTAACAGCAATCTATGGCTACACCTTC.

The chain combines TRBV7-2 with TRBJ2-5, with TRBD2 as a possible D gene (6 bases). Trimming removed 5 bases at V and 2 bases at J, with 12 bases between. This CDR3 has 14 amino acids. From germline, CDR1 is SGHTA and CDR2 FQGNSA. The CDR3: CASSLTSPQETQYF. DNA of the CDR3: TGTGCCAGCAGCCTCACTAGCCCTCAAGAGACCCAGTACTTC.

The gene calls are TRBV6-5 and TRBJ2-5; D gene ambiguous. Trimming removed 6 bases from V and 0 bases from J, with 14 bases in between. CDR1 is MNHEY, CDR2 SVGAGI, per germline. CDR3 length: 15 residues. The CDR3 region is CASSQMTANQETQYF. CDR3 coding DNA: TGTGCCAGCAGCCAGATGACTGCTAACCAAGAGACCCAGTACTTC.

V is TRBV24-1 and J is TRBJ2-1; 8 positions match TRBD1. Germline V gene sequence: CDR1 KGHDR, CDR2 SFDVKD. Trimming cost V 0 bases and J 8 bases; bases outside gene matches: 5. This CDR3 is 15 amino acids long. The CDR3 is CATSDLVTGDYEQFF. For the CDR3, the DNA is TGTGCCACCAGTGATTTGGTGACAGGGGACTATGAGCAGTTCTTC.

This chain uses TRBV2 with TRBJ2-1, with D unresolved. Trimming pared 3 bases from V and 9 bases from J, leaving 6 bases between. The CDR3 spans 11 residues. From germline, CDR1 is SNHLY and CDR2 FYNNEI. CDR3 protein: CASSDPGEQFF. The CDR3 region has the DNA TGTGCCAGCAGTGACCCCGGTGAGCAGTTCTTC.

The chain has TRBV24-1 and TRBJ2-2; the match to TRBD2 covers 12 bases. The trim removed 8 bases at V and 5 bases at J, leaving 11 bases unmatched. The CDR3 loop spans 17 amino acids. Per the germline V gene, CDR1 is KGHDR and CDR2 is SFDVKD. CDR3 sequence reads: CATNSFSSGGATGELFF. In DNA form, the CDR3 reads TGTGCCACCAATTCGTTCTCTAGCGGGGGGGCTACCGGGGAGCTGTTTTTT.

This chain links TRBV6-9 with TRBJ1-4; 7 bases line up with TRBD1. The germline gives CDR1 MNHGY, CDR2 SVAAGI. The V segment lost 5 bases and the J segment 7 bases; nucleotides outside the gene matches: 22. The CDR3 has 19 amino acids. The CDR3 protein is CASSKPSREGAGNSEKLFF. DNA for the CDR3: TGTGCCAGCAGTAAACCGTCGCGGGAGGGGGCGGGTAATTCTGAAAAACTGTTTTTT.